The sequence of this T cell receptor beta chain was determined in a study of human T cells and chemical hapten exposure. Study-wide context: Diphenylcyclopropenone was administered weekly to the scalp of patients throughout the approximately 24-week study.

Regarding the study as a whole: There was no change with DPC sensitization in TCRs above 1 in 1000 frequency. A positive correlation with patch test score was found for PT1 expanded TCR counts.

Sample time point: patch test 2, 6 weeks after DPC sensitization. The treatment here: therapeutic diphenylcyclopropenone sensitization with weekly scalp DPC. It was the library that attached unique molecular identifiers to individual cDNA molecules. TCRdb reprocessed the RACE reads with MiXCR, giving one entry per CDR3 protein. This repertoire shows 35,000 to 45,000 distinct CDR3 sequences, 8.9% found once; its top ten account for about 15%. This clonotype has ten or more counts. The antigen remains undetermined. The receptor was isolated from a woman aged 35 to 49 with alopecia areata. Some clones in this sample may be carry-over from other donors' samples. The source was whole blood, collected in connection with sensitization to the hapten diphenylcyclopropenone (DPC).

Here the CDR3 reads CASSQGTGGFGYTF. CDR3 sequence (DNA): TGTGCCAGCAGCCAAGGCACAGGGGGCTTCGGCTACACCTTC. The chain has TRBV3-1 and TRBJ1-2; the match to TRBD1 covers 9 bases. Losses at the gene ends were 1 base for V and 8 bases for J; bases not matched to a gene: 5. The CDR3 consists of 14 residues. Germline CDR1 and CDR2: LGHDT and YNNKEL (reference sequence).